This TCR beta chain was sequenced during a study of shared clonotypes between healthy human individuals. The naive CD8 fraction comprised CD45RO-negative cells positively selected for CCR7 and excluded terminally differentiated effector memory CD45RA+ cells. Looked up from germline, CDR1 is MNHEY and CDR2 is SMNVEV (reference sequence). V lost 3 bases and J 2 bases, leaving 11 bases between the germline ends. CDR3 length: 15 residues. The repertoire was sequenced with immunoSEQ multiplex PCR; TCRdb's copy has only in-frame clones and lacks some. Of over 2 million clones detected, just under 95% appear once; the ten largest clones hold roughly 1.1%. Study-wide results and limits: In the sorted subsets, rarefaction showed sequencing was incomplete despite large depth.

As for this clone: Its antigen is currently unknown.

The V call is TRBV27, the J call TRBJ1-5, with D unresolved. The receptor was derived from a man aged 18-30 years in good health. Sequencing input: naive CD8+ T cells sorted from blood. The CDR3 region is CASSLLGMGNQPQHF. For the CDR3, the DNA is TGTGCCAGCAGTTTGCTAGGGATGGGCAATCAGCCCCAGCATTTT.